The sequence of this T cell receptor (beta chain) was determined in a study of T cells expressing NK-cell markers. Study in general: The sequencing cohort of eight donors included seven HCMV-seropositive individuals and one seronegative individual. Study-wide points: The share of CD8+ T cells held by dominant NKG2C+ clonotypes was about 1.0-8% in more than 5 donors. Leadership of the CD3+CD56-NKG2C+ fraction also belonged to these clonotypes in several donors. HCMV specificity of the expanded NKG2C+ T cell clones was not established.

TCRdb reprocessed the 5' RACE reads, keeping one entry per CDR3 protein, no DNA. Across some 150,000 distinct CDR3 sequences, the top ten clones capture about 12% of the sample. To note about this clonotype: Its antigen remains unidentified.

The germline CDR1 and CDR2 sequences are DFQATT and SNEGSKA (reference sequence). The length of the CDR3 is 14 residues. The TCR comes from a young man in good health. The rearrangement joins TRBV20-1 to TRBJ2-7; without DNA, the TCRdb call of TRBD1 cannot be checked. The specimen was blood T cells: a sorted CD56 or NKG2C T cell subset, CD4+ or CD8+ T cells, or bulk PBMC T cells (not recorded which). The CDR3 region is CSAPVGEGFYEQYF.